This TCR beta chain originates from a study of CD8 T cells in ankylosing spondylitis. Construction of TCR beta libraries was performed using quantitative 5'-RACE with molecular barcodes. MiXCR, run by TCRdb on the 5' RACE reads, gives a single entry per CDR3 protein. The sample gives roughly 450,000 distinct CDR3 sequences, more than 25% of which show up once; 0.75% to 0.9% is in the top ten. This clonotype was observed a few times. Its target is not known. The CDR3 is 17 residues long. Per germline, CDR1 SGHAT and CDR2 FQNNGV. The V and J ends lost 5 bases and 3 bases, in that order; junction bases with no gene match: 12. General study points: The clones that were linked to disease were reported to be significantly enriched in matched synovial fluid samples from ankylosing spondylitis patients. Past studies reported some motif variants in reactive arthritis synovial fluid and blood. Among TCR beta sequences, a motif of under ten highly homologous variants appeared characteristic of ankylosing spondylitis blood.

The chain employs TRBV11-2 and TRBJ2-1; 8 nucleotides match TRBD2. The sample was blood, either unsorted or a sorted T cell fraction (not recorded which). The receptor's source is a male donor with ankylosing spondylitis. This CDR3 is CASSPKARGTSYNEQFF. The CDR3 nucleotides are TGTGCCAGCAGCCCCAAAGCGCGCGGGACTAGCTACAATGAGCAGTTCTTC.